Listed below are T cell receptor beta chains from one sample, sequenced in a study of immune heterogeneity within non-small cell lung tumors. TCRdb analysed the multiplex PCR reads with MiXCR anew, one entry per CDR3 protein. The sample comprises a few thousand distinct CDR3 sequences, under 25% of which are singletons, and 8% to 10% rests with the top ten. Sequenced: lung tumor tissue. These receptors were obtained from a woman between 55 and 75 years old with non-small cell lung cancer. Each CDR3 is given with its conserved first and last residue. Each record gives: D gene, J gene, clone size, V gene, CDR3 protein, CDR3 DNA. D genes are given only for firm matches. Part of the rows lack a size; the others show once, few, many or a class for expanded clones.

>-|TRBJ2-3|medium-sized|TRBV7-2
CASSLAISGGTDTQYF
TGTGCCAGCAGCTTAGCGATTAGCGGCGGCACAGATACGCAGTATTTT
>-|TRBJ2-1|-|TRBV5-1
CASITRTDIGEQFF
TGCGCCAGCATCACCAGGACAGATATAGGGGAGCAGTTCTTC
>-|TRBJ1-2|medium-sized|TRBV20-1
CSARGIVSGAGYGYTF
TGCAGTGCTAGAGGGATTGTGTCGGGGGCAGGCTATGGCTACACCTTC
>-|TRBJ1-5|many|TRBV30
CAWGWGSNQPQHF
TGTGCCTGGGGGTGGGGGAGCAATCAGCCCCAGCATTTT
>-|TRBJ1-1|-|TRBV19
CASSTRQVAGSTQAFF
TGTGCCAGTAGTACCCGACAGGTGGCAGGATCCACTCAAGCTTTCTTT
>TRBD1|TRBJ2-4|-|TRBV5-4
CASSSDRRNIQYF
TGTGCCAGCAGTTCGGACAGGAGAAACATTCAGTACTTC
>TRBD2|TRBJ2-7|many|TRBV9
CASSAGTRHYEQYF
TGTGCCAGCAGCGCCGGGACTAGGCACTACGAGCAGTACTTC
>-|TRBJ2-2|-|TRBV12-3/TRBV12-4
CASSLERINTGELFF
TGTGCCAGCAGTTTGGAGCGGATTAACACCGGGGAGCTGTTTTTT
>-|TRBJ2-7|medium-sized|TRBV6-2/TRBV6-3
CASIGDEQYF
TGTGCCAGCATCGGGGACGAGCAGTACTTC
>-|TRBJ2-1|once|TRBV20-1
CTASLYNEHFF
TGCACTGCTAGCTTATACAATGAGCACTTCTTC
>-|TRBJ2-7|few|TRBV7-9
CASSLDVWDQEYF
TGTGCCAGCAGCTTAGATGTTTGGGACCAGGAGTACTTC
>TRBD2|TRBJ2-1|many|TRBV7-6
CASSSSGRAAGYNEQFF
TGTGCCAGCAGCTCGAGCGGGAGGGCCGCGGGTTACAATGAGCAGTTCTTC
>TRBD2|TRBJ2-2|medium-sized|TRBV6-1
CASSSLSSGRGTGELFF
TGTGCCAGCAGTTCCTTGTCTAGCGGGAGAGGGACCGGGGAGCTGTTTTTT
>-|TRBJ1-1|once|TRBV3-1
CASSLREGGITEAFF
TGTGCCAGCAGCTTGAGGGAGGGGGGCATCACTGAAGCTTTCTTT
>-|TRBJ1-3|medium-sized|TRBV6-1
CASSPGTSSGNTIYF
TGTGCCAGCAGCCCCGGGACAAGCTCTGGAAACACCATATATTTT
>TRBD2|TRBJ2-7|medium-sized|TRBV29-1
CSVEELAENSYEQYF
TGCAGCGTTGAAGAGCTAGCGGAAAACTCCTACGAGCAGTACTTC
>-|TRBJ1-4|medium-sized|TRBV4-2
CASSQEGGDEKLFF
TGTGCCAGCAGCCAAGAGGGGGGGGATGAAAAACTGTTTTTT
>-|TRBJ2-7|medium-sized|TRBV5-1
CASSSVGGPFTYEQYF
TGCGCCAGCAGCTCGGTGGGGGGGCCATTCACCTACGAGCAGTACTTC
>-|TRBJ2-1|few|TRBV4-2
CASSQDSTQGTYNEQFF
TGTGCCAGCAGCCAAGATTCTACACAGGGTACTTACAATGAGCAGTTCTTC
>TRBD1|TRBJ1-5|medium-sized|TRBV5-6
CASSLYTGGGNQPQHF
TGTGCCAGCAGCCTATATACAGGGGGTGGCAATCAGCCCCAGCATTTT
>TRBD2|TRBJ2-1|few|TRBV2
CASGTSGRARVDNEQFF
TGTGCCAGCGGGACTAGCGGGAGGGCCAGGGTGGACAATGAGCAGTTCTTC
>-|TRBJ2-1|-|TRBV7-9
CAILRQESSYNEQFF
TGTGCCATCTTACGACAAGAGAGCTCCTACAATGAGCAGTTCTTC